This TCR beta chain was observed in a study of T cells after yellow fever vaccination. Via MiXCR, TCRdb re-called the 5' RACE reads, giving one row per CDR3 protein. Found here are about 75,000 distinct CDR3 sequences, approximately 7.3% of them singletons; the top ten hold 25% to 35%. This clonotype was counted many times. Its target is not known. This CDR3 spans 15 amino acids. Germline CDR1 LGHNA, CDR2 YSLEER. Trimming shortened V by 3 bases and J by 2 bases, and 13 bases separated the two germline ends. Broader study findings: A weaker but faster secondary response was observed, peaking on day 5 versus 15.

The J gene is TRBJ1-2, the V gene TRBV4-3; D is unresolved. The sequences come from CD8+ T cells sorted from PBMCs, collected 10 days after the first yellow fever vaccination. The TCR originated in a man aged 18 to 35 who received the YFV17D yellow fever vaccine. CDR3 loop: CASSQDSDLNYGYTF. DNA for the CDR3: TGCGCCAGCAGCCAGGATAGCGACCTGAACTATGGCTACACCTTC.